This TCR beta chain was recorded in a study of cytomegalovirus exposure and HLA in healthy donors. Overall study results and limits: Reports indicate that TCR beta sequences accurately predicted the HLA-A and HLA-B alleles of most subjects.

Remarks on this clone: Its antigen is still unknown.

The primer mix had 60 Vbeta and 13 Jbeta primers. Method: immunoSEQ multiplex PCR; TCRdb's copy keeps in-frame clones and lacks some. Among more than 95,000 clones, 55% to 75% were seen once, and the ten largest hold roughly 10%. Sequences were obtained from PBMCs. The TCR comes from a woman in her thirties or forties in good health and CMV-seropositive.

The CDR3 nucleotides read TGCAGCGTTTCGGGACAGGGCATAGAGGGCTACACCTTC. Protein: CSVSGQGIEGYTF. This chain links TRBV29-1 with TRBJ1-2; 9 bases match TRBD1. Trimming took 5 bases from V and 8 from J; bases not matched to a gene: 9. The CDR3 is 13 residues long. The germline V gene encodes CDR1 SQVTM and CDR2 ANQGSEA.